Listed below are T cell receptor beta chains from one sample, sequenced in a study of cytomegalovirus exposure and HLA in healthy donors. The method was immunoSEQ multiplex PCR; TCRdb's version includes in-frame clones alone and lacks a portion of them. The data contain roughly 140,000 clones, over 70% of them singletons. Sequencing was done on a sample of PBMCs. These receptors all come from a man aged 30 to 45 in good health and CMV-seropositive. Both conserved end residues are part of each CDR3. A D gene is named only where the DNA matches it firmly. Where a row states a size, it is once, few, many or the class of an expanded clone; other rows omit it.

- | TRBJ1-6 | - | TRBV28 | CASTEGSYNSPLHF | TGTGCCAGCACCGAAGGGAGTTATAATTCACCCCTCCACTTT
- | TRBJ2-5 | - | TRBV28 | CASSLQSGQETQYF | TGTGCCAGCAGTTTACAGAGCGGCCAAGAGACCCAGTACTTC
- | TRBJ2-7 | - | TRBV5-1 | CASSLEGRQGRYEQYF | TGCGCCAGCAGCTTGGAAGGGCGTCAGGGTCGCTACGAGCAGTACTTC
TRBD2 | TRBJ2-3 | - | TRBV9 | CASSVDTSGNTDTQYF | TGTGCCAGCAGCGTAGACACTAGCGGCAACACAGATACGCAGTATTTT
- | TRBJ1-1 | medium-sized | TRBV10-2 | CASSEDSLNTEAFF | TGCGCCAGCAGTGAGGACAGCCTGAACACTGAAGCTTTCTTT
- | TRBJ2-6 | few | TRBV6-6 | CASGLQGNLGANVLTF | TGTGCCAGCGGATTACAGGGTAACTTGGGGGCCAACGTCCTGACTTTC
TRBD2 | TRBJ2-7 | once | TRBV19 | CASSISGSSYEQYF | TGTGCCAGTAGTATTAGCGGGAGCTCCTACGAGCAGTACTTC
- | TRBJ1-4 | - | TRBV19 | CASSPIWGETNEKLFF | TGTGCCAGTAGTCCCATTTGGGGAGAGACTAATGAAAAACTGTTTTTT
- | TRBJ1-2 | - | TRBV18 | CASSPLWGGETNYGYTF | TGTGCCAGCTCACCCTTGTGGGGGGGCGAGACTAACTATGGCTACACCTTC
- | TRBJ2-1 | - | TRBV6-5 | CASSYVGDNEQFF | TGTGCCAGCAGTTACGTCGGGGACAATGAGCAGTTCTTC
- | TRBJ1-2 | - | TRBV28 | CASSLMVGGGGYTF | TGTGCCAGCAGTTTGATGGTGGGCGGGGGAGGCTACACCTTC
TRBD1 | TRBJ1-5 | - | TRBV19 | CASLDRVDQPQHF | TGTGCCAGTCTGGACAGGGTAGATCAGCCCCAGCATTTT
TRBD2 | TRBJ2-5 | few | TRBV20-1 | CSATGGETQYF | TGCAGTGCTACGGGAGGAGAGACCCAGTACTTC
- | TRBJ1-1 | - | TRBV18 | CASSPRGGGGGTEAFF | TGTGCCAGCTCACCGCGAGGGGGTGGGGGGGGCACTGAAGCTTTCTTT
- | TRBJ2-7 | - | TRBV1 | CTSSQDPTATYEQYF | TGCACCAGCAGCCAAGACCCGACAGCCACCTACGAGCAGTACTTC
TRBD1 | TRBJ2-1 | once | TRBV2 | CASTGQDNEQFF | TGTGCCAGCACCGGACAGGACAATGAGCAGTTCTTC
TRBD1 | TRBJ1-3 | - | TRBV13 | CASRRQGENTIYF | TGTGCCAGCAGACGACAGGGGGAAAACACCATATATTTT
TRBD1 | TRBJ2-7 | - | TRBV7-2 | CASSPWDRAYEQYF | TGTGCCAGCAGCCCCTGGGACAGAGCCTACGAGCAGTACTTC
TRBD2 | TRBJ2-1 | - | TRBV30 | CAWKLAGGTFNEQFF | TGTGCCTGGAAACTAGCGGGGGGGACATTCAATGAGCAGTTCTTC
TRBD1 | TRBJ2-5 | - | TRBV15 | CATSRDGTGATQYF | TGTGCCACCAGCAGGGATGGGACAGGAGCGACCCAGTACTTC
TRBD2 | TRBJ2-7 | - | TRBV27 | CASSLGLAGGQEQYF | TGTGCCAGCAGTTTAGGACTAGCGGGGGGGCAGGAGCAGTACTTC
- | TRBJ1-4 | - | TRBV28 | CASRGGLNEKLFF | TGTGCCAGCAGAGGCGGTCTCAATGAAAAACTGTTTTTT
- | TRBJ2-5 | - | TRBV30 | CAWSPIPAGNQETQYF | TGTGCCTGGAGTCCAATACCCGCCGGGAACCAAGAGACCCAGTACTTC
- | TRBJ2-2 | few | TRBV5-1 | CASSLYAAPSSGELFF | TGCGCCAGCAGCTTGTATGCGGCACCCTCCTCCGGGGAGCTGTTTTTT
TRBD1 | TRBJ2-5 | - | TRBV4-1 | CASSPTKTGWVETQYF | TGCGCCAGCAGCCCCACAAAGACAGGGTGGGTTGAGACCCAGTACTTC
- | TRBJ1-5 | - | TRBV19 | CASSIDRGSNQPQHF | TGTGCCAGTAGTATAGATCGGGGTAGCAATCAGCCCCAGCATTTT
- | TRBJ1-2 | - | TRBV5-6 | CASSYRDPYGYTF | TGTGCCAGCAGCTACAGGGACCCCTATGGCTACACCTTC
- | TRBJ2-1 | - | TRBV7-9 | CASSLPHPSEKILNEQFF | TGTGCCAGCAGCTTACCACACCCTAGCGAGAAAATCCTAAATGAACAGTTCTTC
- | TRBJ2-1 | - | TRBV5-1 | CASSSPRDSKYNEQFF | TGCGCCAGCAGCTCACCGCGGGACTCTAAGTACAATGAGCAGTTCTTC